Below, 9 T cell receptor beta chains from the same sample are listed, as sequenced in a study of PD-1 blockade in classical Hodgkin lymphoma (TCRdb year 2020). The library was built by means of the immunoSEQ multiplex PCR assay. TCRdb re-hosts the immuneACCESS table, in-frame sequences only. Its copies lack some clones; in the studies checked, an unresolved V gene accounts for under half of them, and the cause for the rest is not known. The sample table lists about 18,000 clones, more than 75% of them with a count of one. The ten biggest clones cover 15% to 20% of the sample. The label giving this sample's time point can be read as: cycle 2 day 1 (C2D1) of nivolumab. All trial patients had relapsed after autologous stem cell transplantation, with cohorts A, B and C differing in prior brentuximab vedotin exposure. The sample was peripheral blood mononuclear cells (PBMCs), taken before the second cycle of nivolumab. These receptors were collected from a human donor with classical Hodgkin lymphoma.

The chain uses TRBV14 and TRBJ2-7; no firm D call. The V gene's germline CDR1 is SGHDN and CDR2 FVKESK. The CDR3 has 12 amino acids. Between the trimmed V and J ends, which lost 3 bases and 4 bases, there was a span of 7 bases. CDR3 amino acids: CASSHSPYEQYF. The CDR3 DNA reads TGTGCCAGCAGCCACAGCCCTTACGAGCAGTACTTC.

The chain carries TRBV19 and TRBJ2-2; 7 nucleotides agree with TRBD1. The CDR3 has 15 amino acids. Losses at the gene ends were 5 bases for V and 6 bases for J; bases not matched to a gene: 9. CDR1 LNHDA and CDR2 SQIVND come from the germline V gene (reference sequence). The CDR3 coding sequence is TGTGCCAGTAGTCCCCACAGGGGTAGCGCCGGGGAGCTGTTTTTT. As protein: CASSPHRGSAGELFF.

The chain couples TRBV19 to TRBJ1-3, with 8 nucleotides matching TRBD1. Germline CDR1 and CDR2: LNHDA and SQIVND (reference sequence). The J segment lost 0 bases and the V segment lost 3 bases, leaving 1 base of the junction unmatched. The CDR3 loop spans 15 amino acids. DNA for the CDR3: TGTGCCAGTAGTATGGGACAGGCCTCTGGAAACACCATATATTTT. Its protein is CASSMGQASGNTIYF.

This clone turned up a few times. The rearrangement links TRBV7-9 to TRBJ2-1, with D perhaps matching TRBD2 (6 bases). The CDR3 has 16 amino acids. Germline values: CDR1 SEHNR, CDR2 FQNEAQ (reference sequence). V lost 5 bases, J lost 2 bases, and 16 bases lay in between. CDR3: CASSPTTSITYNEQFF. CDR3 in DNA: TGTGCCAGCAGCCCGACCACTAGCATCACCTACAATGAGCAGTTCTTC. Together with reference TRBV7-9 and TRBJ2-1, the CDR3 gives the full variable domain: DTGVSQNPRHKITKRGQNVTFRCDPISEHNRLYWYRQTLGQGPEFLTYFQNEAQLEKSRLLSDRFSAERPKGSFSTLEIQRTEQGDSAMYLCASSPTTSITYNEQFFGPGTRLTVL.

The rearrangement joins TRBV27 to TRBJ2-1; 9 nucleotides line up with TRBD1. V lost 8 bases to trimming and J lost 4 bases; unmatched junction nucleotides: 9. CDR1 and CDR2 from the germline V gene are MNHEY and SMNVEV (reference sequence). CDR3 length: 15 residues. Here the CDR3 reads CASSIRTGVYNEQFF. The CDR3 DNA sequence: TGTGCCAGCTCCATCCGGACAGGGGTTTACAATGAGCAGTTCTTC.

The CDR3 sequence is CASSLDFMSKGAFF. As DNA, the CDR3 is TGTGCCAGCAGCTTAGATTTTATGTCGAAGGGGGCTTTCTTT. V gene TRBV11-2 combines with J gene TRBJ1-1, with a tentative D call TRBD1 (5 bases). There are 14 residues in the CDR3. Germline V gene data show CDR1 as SGHAT and CDR2 as FQNNGV. Trimming stripped 0 bases from V and 11 bases from J, with 16 bases between. Looking up the rest from reference TRBV11-2 and TRBJ1-1 gives the full variable domain: EAGVAQSPRYKIIEKRQSVAFWCNPISGHATLYWYQQILGQGPKLLIQFQNNGVVDDSQLPKDRFSAERLKGVDSTLKIQPAKLEDSAVYLCASSLDFMSKGAFFGQGTRLTVV.

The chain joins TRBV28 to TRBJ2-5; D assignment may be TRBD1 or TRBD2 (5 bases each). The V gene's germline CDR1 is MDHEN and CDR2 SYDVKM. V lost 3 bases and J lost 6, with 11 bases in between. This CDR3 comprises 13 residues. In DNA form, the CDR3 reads TGTGCCAGCAGTTTGTTAGGGACCCAGACCCAGTACTTC. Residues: CASSLLGTQTQYF.

The CDR3 DNA follows: TGTGCCAGCAGGGGGACAGTTGACGAGCAGTACTTC. This sequence encodes CASRGTVDEQYF. The genes are TRBV28 and TRBJ2-7, with 7 bases identical to TRBD1. This CDR3 region has 12 residues. J lost 5 bases, V lost 6 bases, and 4 bases had no gene match. Germline V lookup: CDR1 MDHEN, CDR2 SYDVKM.

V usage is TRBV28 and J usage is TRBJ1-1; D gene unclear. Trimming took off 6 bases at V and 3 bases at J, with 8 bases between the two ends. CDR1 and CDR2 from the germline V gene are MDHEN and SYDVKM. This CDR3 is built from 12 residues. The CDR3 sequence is CASSHEYTEAFF. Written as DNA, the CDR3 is TGTGCCAGCAGCCACGAGTACACTGAAGCTTTCTTT. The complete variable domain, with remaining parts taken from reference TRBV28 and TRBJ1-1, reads DVKVTQSSRYLVKRTGEKVFLECVQDMDHENMFWYRQDPGLGLRLIYFSYDVKMKEKGDIPEGYSVSREKKERFSLILESASTNQTSMYLCASSHEYTEAFFGQGTRLTVV.